The T cell receptor (beta chain) under discussion was sequenced for a study of blood T cell repertoires in COVID-19. The overall study: The analysed material was cDNA or gDNA that came from T cells, B-cell-depleted T cells, or PBMCs.

With 3 bases clipped from V and 1 base from J, the junction kept 13 bases outside the gene matches. The CDR3 covers 19 residues. CDR1 and CDR2 (germline): KGHSH, LQKENI. Authors' data handling: Cell counts per sample came from amplifying reference gene primers. Generated by immunoSEQ multiplex PCR, the TCRdb table keeps only in-frame clones and is missing some. For V, J and clone size, that table is used; D and trimming come from the DNA. The sample contains 100,000 to 150,000 clones, over 75% of which appear only once. The chain combines TRBV18 with TRBJ2-7, with 12 bases fitting TRBD1. Material for sequencing was peripheral blood. The clonotype was recovered from a man aged 60 to 75 with acute or convalescent COVID-19. Here the CDR3 DNA reads TGTGCCAGCTCACCGAGCGGGACAGGGGGCTTTAGTTCGTCCTACGAGCAGTACTTC. Its translation is CASSPSGTGGFSSSYEQYF. Full variable domain (missing parts from reference TRBV18 and TRBJ2-7): NAGVMQNPRHLVRRRGQEARLRCSPMKGHSHVYWYRQLPEEGLKFMVYLQKENIIDESGMPKERFSAEFPKEGPSILRIQQVVRGDSAAYFCASSPSGTGGFSSSYEQYFGPGTRLTVT.